This TCR beta chain is from a study of blood T cell repertoires in COVID-19. The wider study: Samples taken during acute and convalescent COVID-19 were collected in the United States, Italy and Spain. PBMCs, B-cell-depleted T cells, or T cells were the source of the cDNA or gDNA that made up the material.

The germline CDR1 and CDR2 sequences are ENHRY and SYGVKD. With V trimmed by 8 bases and J by 6 bases, 2 bases remained unmatched. The CDR3 extends over 12 amino acids. Authors' analysis steps: Amplification of reference gene primers provided the estimated nucleated cell counts. This table comes from immunoSEQ multiplex PCR, and its TCRdb copy is limited to in-frame clones, with some not included. V and J calls and clone size are as listed in that table; D and trimming were resolved from the DNA. The sample lists under 250,000 clones, 88% seen once, with about 5.9% in the top ten. Sequencing used peripheral blood. The sequence was collected from a woman younger than 45 with COVID-19, enrolled during active disease. The gene calls are TRBV10-3 and TRBJ2-3, with 10 nucleotides matching TRBD2. The CDR3 bases are TGTGCCATCCAGCGGGGGGGGGATACGCAGTATTTT. Residues: CAIQRGGDTQYF.